Given below is one T cell receptor beta chain in context. Antigen: not known. This entry belongs to a study of cytomegalovirus exposure and HLA in healthy donors. 13 Jbeta primers and 60 Vbeta primers were used for the PCR. This table comes from immunoSEQ multiplex PCR, and its TCRdb copy is limited to in-frame clones, with some not included. The table shows approximately 75,000 clones, with roughly 80% occurring only once. Trimming cost V 2 bases and J 6 bases, with 5 bases left between them. The CDR3 contains 13 residues. Germline V gene data show CDR1 as MGHRA and CDR2 as YSYEKL. General study results and limits: A few V segments could not be told apart, such as TRBV6-2 and TRBV6-3, and were left out. In vitro data verified a few CMV-associated chains as specific for CMV antigens. In a later analysis, several top co-occurrence clusters appeared linked to parvovirus B19, influenza, CMV and Epstein-Barr virus.

The chain couples TRBV4-1 to TRBJ1-6; no clear D. The specimen sequenced was PBMCs. The receptor was isolated from a male donor in good health and CMV-seronegative. In nucleotides, the CDR3 is TGCGCCAGCAGCCAACGGTCTAATTCACCCCTCCACTTT. Amino acid sequence: CASSQRSNSPLHF.